The rows below give T cell receptor beta chains drawn from one sample of a study of a mutant IDH1 vaccine in newly diagnosed glioma. The antigens for these receptors are not known. Measured with immunoSEQ multiplex PCR; TCRdb has only the in-frame clones, and not every one. The table lists 20,000 to 30,000 clones, around 77% of them singletons. Sequencing was performed on PBMCs, taken from a glioma patient whose treatment included an IDH1 peptide vaccine. Receptor source: a woman between 18 and 30 years old with glioma. The CDR3 runs from the conserved cysteine through the conserved F or W.

J gene,V gene,CDR3 protein
TRBJ2-7,TRBV7-8,CASRNFHEQYF
TRBJ2-6,TRBV21-1,CASSKNNGPGANVLTF
TRBJ1-2,TRBV4-1,CASSQDSSLAEPQPNYGYTF
TRBJ2-1,TRBV29-1,CSVSGQGGNEQFF
TRBJ1-1,TRBV5-1,CASSLGGANTEAFF
TRBJ1-5,TRBV11-2,CASSCDTPNNQPQHF
TRBJ2-1,TRBV6-1,CASSLTSWEQFF
TRBJ2-3,TRBV6-6,CASSSLAGGTDTQYF
TRBJ1-5,TRBV6-6,CASSSTENQPQHF
TRBJ2-7,TRBV7-9,CASSPITYEQYF
TRBJ1-1,TRBV6-5,CASTRQGARMEAFF
TRBJ2-3,TRBV19,CASSIVSRLRDTQYF
TRBJ1-5,TRBV9,CASSSGSNQPQHF
TRBJ1-6,TRBV5-1,CASSLDLGAAASMPLHF
TRBJ1-6,TRBV5-5,CASSLAGTDNSPLHF
TRBJ2-1,TRBV4-1,CASSVRDRRDEQFF
TRBJ1-6,TRBV30,CAWSVGGQSPLHF
TRBJ2-7,TRBV6-5,CASSYSHRYEQYF
TRBJ2-6,TRBV10-3,CAISERFSGFSSGANVLTF
TRBJ1-5,TRBV19,CASSIDGLFRSGGPQHF
TRBJ2-2,TRBV7-2,CASIVYPDRLGELFF
TRBJ2-7,TRBV2,CASKVRAGGYEQYF
TRBJ1-1,TRBV7-8,CASSLVDRPQTEAFF
TRBJ1-3,TRBV5-1,CASSLGDASSGNTIYF
TRBJ1-4,TRBV7-2,CASSLKSGGLISTNEKLFF